The clone carrying this T cell receptor (beta chain) was recorded many times. Its cognate antigen is unknown. This specimen comes from a study of T cells after posttransplantation cyclophosphamide. Overall study results and limits: Donor CD8+ memory clones often dominated recipient blood repertoires at later times. TRB overlap between skin or GI tissue T cells and blood was limited.

On the day of bone marrow donation, the related graft donor provided peripheral blood. J gave up 4 bases and V 5 bases, and 3 bases lay outside the gene matches. Looked up from germline, CDR1 is WSHSY and CDR2 is SAAADI. The CDR3 is 13 residues long. The table came from immunoSEQ multiplex PCR; TCRdb's copy has only in-frame clones and leaves some out. This sample carries around 28,000 clones, none of them present only once. Input material: PBMCs. The chain couples TRBV10-2 to TRBJ1-2; TRBD1 matches at 8 bases. This TCR derives from a woman aged 55-70 years in good health, CMV-negative, and a related stem cell transplant donor. This CDR3 reads CASSPGQGYGYTF. As DNA, the CDR3 is TGCGCCAGCAGTCCAGGACAGGGCTATGGCTACACCTTC.